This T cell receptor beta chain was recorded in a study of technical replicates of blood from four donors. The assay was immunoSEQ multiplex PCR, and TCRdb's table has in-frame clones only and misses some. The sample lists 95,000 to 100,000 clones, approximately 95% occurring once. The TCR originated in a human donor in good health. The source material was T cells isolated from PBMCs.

CDR3 protein: CASSPSVAGYNEQFF. The CDR3 bases are TGTGCCAGCAGCCCCTCGGTAGCGGGCTACAATGAGCAGTTCTTC. The V gene is TRBV5-4, the J gene TRBJ2-1; 7 nucleotides match TRBD2. V was clipped by 4 bases and J by 3 bases; unmatched bases: 7. The CDR3 is 15 residues long. Germline loops: CDR1 SGHNT, CDR2 YYREEE (reference sequence). Filled out from reference TRBV5-4 and TRBJ2-1, the complete variable domain reads ETGVTQSPTHLIKTRGQQVTLRCSSQSGHNTVSWYQQALGQGPQFIFQYYREEENGRGNFPPRFSGLQFPNYSSELNVNALELDDSALYLCASSPSVAGYNEQFFGPGTRLTVL.